A single TCR beta chain is shown here with its context. Methods used by the authors: Reference gene primer amplification in the assay estimated nucleated cell counts. The repertoire was sequenced with immunoSEQ multiplex PCR; TCRdb's copy has only in-frame clones and lacks some. D and trimming were read from the DNA, whereas the V and J calls and clone size are those reported in that table. The sample shows fewer than 150,000 clones, 75% to 90% of them seen only once. The sample belongs to a study of blood T cell repertoires in COVID-19. Study in general: COVID-19 samples from acute and convalescent phases originated in the United States, Italy and Spain. Nucleic acid was either cDNA or gDNA, and it came from T cells, B-cell-depleted T cells, or PBMCs.

J was trimmed by 6 bases and V by 4 bases; bases with no gene match: 2. Germline CDR1 MGHRA, CDR2 YSYEKL. The CDR3 consists of 13 residues. The TCR comes from a human donor in a cohort sampled during active COVID-19. The chain employs TRBV4-1 and TRBJ1-2; TRBD1 aligns across 10 bases. The sample comprised peripheral blood. The CDR3 DNA follows: TGCGCCAGCAGCCTGACAGGGGGCAATGGCTACACCTTC. Its translation: CASSLTGGNGYTF.